This T cell receptor beta chain was identified during a study of beta chain features in type 1 diabetes. For the study at large: The number of sorted cells examined across all samples was some 98,000,000. Regarding the study as a whole: A moderate, significant TCRB CDR3 shortening appeared in type 1 diabetes across four CD4+ subsets.

Germline V gene data show CDR1 as SGHTA and CDR2 as FQGTGA. CDR3 size: 14 residues. V was pared by 2 bases and J by 3 bases, with 0 bases of the junction left unmatched. Expressed TCRB transcripts were sequenced because the isolated RNA had all been reverse transcribed beforehand. Clones were sequenced by immunoSEQ multiplex PCR, and TCRdb holds only the in-frame ones, with some missing. The table shows over 120,000 clones, with about 13% occurring only once. This clone has ten or more counts. What it binds is not known. This sequence originates from a man aged 18 to 35 with type 1 diabetes. Sequencing was done on a sample of central memory CD4+ T cells from blood. The rearrangement links TRBV7-3 to TRBJ2-3; 9 bases line up with TRBD1. CDR3: CASSLGQGTDTQYF. CDR3 DNA sequence: TGTGCCAGCAGCTTAGGACAGGGGACAGATACGCAGTATTTT.